Presented here are 15 T cell receptor beta chains from one specimen sequenced in a study of blood T cell repertoires in COVID-19. The data were produced by immunoSEQ multiplex PCR, yet TCRdb's version contains in-frame clones alone and is incomplete. The sample lists around 150,000 clones; around 90% were seen once. The sample was peripheral blood. All receptors derive from a woman in her sixties or seventies with active or convalescent COVID-19.

The chain recombines TRBV4-3 with TRBJ1-2, with 7 bases fitting TRBD1. The CDR3 extends over 16 amino acids. Trimming cost V 1 base and J 0 bases; bases outside gene matches: 5. The germline CDR1 and CDR2 sequences are LGHNA and YSLEER. The CDR3 nucleotides read TGCGCCAGCAGCCAAGTCGGGACAGAATCTAACTATGGCTACACCTTC. Encoded protein: CASSQVGTESNYGYTF.

The V gene is TRBV4-3, the J gene TRBJ1-3, with 10 bases identical to TRBD1. This CDR3 region has 17 residues. The V and J ends lost 0 bases and 5 bases, in that order; junction bases with no gene match: 7. Germline V gene lookup returns CDR1 LGHNA and CDR2 YSLEER. CDR3 in DNA: TGCGCCAGCAGCCAAGATTATATGGGACAGGGGAGAAACACCATATATTTT. It encodes CASSQDYMGQGRNTIYF.

This clone was seen only a few times. The chain is built from TRBV6-5 and TRBJ2-6, with unresolved D. Trimming left V 7 bases short and J 0 bases short, with 7 bases between. CDR1 and CDR2 (germline): MNHEY, SVGAGI. This CDR3 contains 14 residues. This chain's CDR3 is CASKAVSGANVLTF. In nucleotides, the CDR3 is TGTGCCAGCAAGGCGGTCTCTGGGGCCAACGTCCTGACTTTC.

The chain couples TRBV5-4 to TRBJ1-4, with D maybe TRBD1 (5 bases). From germline, CDR1 is SGHNT and CDR2 YYREEE (reference sequence). Trimming pared 1 base from V and 3 bases from J, leaving 7 bases between. The CDR3 extends over 14 amino acids. The CDR3 spells CASSLTGPNEKLFF. The CDR3 DNA reads TGTGCCAGCAGCTTGACAGGTCCTAATGAAAAACTGTTTTTT.

This clone was recorded only once. CDR3 bases: TGTGCCAGCAGTCGTAACCGGGACAGATACAATGAGCAGTTCTTC. Translated: CASSRNRDRYNEQFF. J is TRBJ2-1 and V is TRBV27, with 7 positions matching TRBD1. J gave up 4 bases and V 5 bases, and 8 bases lay outside the gene matches. CDR3 size: 15 residues. Germline CDR1 reads MNHEY; CDR2 reads SMNVEV (reference sequence).

The chain employs TRBV6-1 and TRBJ1-1; D is uncertain. This CDR3 is built from 14 residues. Per the germline V gene, CDR1 is MNHNS and CDR2 is SASEGT. The V and J ends lost 2 bases and 4 bases respectively, with 11 bases between them. The DNA for the CDR3 is TGTGCCAGCAGTGAACAGGTCGTGGCCACTGAAGCTTTCTTT. It yields the protein CASSEQVVATEAFF.

The chain recombines TRBV28 with TRBJ1-5; no firm D call. Germline CDR1 is MDHEN and CDR2 is SYDVKM. V lost 4 bases and J 2 bases, leaving 9 bases between the germline ends. The CDR3 has 14 residues. The CDR3 DNA sequence: TGTGCCAGCAGTTCGGGGTATGGCAATCAGCCCCAGCATTTT. Translation: CASSSGYGNQPQHF.

The CDR3 coding sequence is TGTGCCAGCAGCCAATTCAAACCGGGACAGGGGAGGAGGGAGCAGTACTTC. Protein: CASSQFKPGQGRREQYF. The chain uses TRBV14 and TRBJ2-7; 10 positions agree with TRBD1. The V gene end was trimmed by 2 bases and the J gene end by 7 bases; junction bases not matched to a gene: 14. CDR3 length: 17 residues. CDR1 and CDR2 from the germline V gene are SGHDN and FVKESK.

The chain carries TRBV19 and TRBJ1-3, with a possible D match to TRBD1 (5 bases). Germline CDR1 LNHDA, CDR2 SQIVND (reference sequence). CDR3 length: 13 residues. The V end lost 8 bases, the J end lost 2 bases, and 10 bases lay between the germline ends. CDR3 in DNA: TGTGCCAGTGGGGAGGGACCTGGAAACACCATATATTTT. The encoded protein is CASGEGPGNTIYF.

The chain carries TRBV10-3 and TRBJ1-1; 9 nucleotides match TRBD1. V lost 2 bases and J lost 1; bases outside the gene matches: 5. CDR1 and CDR2 (germline): ENHRY, SYGVKD. This CDR3 comprises 16 residues. The CDR3 spells CAISEAGQGQNTEAFF. As DNA, the CDR3 is TGTGCCATCAGTGAGGCGGGACAGGGCCAGAACACTGAAGCTTTCTTT.

This clone turned up a few times. The V call is TRBV10-3, the J call TRBJ2-2; TRBD1 might be the D (6 bases). V was shortened by 10 bases and J by 9 bases, with 12 bases between the two germline ends. The CDR3 has 11 residues. Germline CDR1 and CDR2: ENHRY and SYGVKD. DNA for the CDR3: TGTGCCACGCAAGGGGACAGGGAGCTGTTTTTT. Protein: CATQGDRELFF.

This chain connects TRBV6-6 to TRBJ2-7; 8 bases align to TRBD1. The CDR3 has 14 amino acids. Looked up from germline, CDR1 is MNHNY and CDR2 is SVGAGI (reference sequence). After removal of 5 bases from V and 5 bases from J, the junction contained 8 bases not matched to a gene. For the CDR3, the DNA is TGTGCCAGCAGTATATCAGGGGGCCAGAACGAGCAGTACTTC. Translating it yields CASSISGGQNEQYF.

The table lists this clone with a count of one. The V and J genes are TRBV7-2 and TRBJ2-2; 10 positions match TRBD2. The CDR3 runs to 16 residues. The germline CDR1 and CDR2 sequences are SGHTA and FQGNSA. V lost 1 base, J lost 6 bases, and 5 bases stayed unmatched. The CDR3 coding sequence is TGTGCCAGCAGCTTAGGACGCACTAGCGGGGCCGGGGAGCTGTTTTTT. It translates to CASSLGRTSGAGELFF. The full variable domain, with the rest looked up from reference TRBV7-2 and TRBJ2-2, is GAGVSQSPSNKVTEKGKDVELRCDPISGHTALYWYRQSLGQGLEFLIYFQGNSAPDKSGLPSDRFSAERTGGSVSTLTIQRTQQEDSAVYLCASSLGRTSGAGELFFGEGSRLTVL.

The chain is built from TRBV6-5 and TRBJ1-2; 10 positions match TRBD1. This CDR3 has 13 residues. CDR1 and CDR2 from the germline V gene are MNHEY and SVGAGI. Trimming took 5 bases from V and 6 from J; bases not matched to a gene: 3. CDR3 sequence (DNA): TGTGCCAGCAGTCTGGGACAGGGGCATGGCTACACCTTC. Translation gives CASSLGQGHGYTF.

J is TRBJ2-7 and V is TRBV29-1; the D is unclear. The CDR3 spans 11 residues. CDR1 and CDR2 from the germline V gene are SQVTM and ANQGSEA. Deletions cut 2 bases from V and 7 bases from J, with 9 bases between. For the CDR3, the DNA is TGCAGCGTTGAAACATCGCGGGAGCAGTACTTC. Its protein product is CSVETSREQYF.